The T cell receptor (beta chain) described here comes from a study of cytomegalovirus exposure and HLA in healthy donors. Study findings and constraints: The CMV antigen specificity of a few CMV-associated chains was confirmed through in vitro analysis. In the 120 validation repertoires, a later analysis found that first-cohort TCR clusters tended to co-occur. Associated with cytomegalovirus, according to the listing, were 150 to 200 TCR beta chains.

A word on this clone: The target antigen is unknown.

The CDR3 loop spans 11 amino acids. Per germline, CDR1 DFQATT and CDR2 SNEGSKA (reference sequence). Trimming left V 8 bases short and J 13 bases short, with 18 bases between. The donors were in the approximately 130-subject validation cohort; that cohort was separate from the roughly 700-subject first cohort. The data were produced by immunoSEQ multiplex PCR, yet TCRdb's version contains in-frame clones alone and is incomplete. The sample includes tens of thousands of clones, 70% to 90% of them seen just once. What was sequenced was PBMCs. The TCR was taken from a woman aged 18-35 years in good health and CMV-seropositive. The chain joins TRBV20-1 to TRBJ2-1; D might be TRBD1 (6 bases). The CDR3 loop is CSSTLQGFQFF. CDR3 in DNA: TGCAGTTCAACGTTACAGGGTTTTCAGTTCTTC.